This T cell receptor (beta chain) was obtained from a study of OX40 agonist ivuxolimab in advanced cancers. Germline loops: CDR1 SGHTA, CDR2 FQGNSA. This CDR3 has 13 amino acids. Between the trimmed V and J ends, which lost 5 bases and 8 bases, there was a span of 13 bases. Sequencing used immunoSEQ multiplex PCR; TCRdb keeps in-frame clones, though not all of them. The table has around 81,000 clones, 70% to 90% seen once. This receptor was identified in an adult with an advanced solid tumor such as melanoma, head and neck, liver or kidney cancer. This chain connects TRBV7-2 to TRBJ2-1; D is unclear. The input for sequencing was CD4+ or CD8+ T cells sorted from blood, taken in a trial of the OX40 agonist ivuxolimab. The CDR3 spells CASSLQHSDEQFF. The CDR3 DNA follows: TGTGCCAGCAGCCTACAGCACAGCGATGAGCAGTTCTTC.